Each of the 27 T cell receptor beta chains below was sequenced from the same sample in a study of T cells in Graves' hyperthyroidism and ophthalmopathy. RNA transcripts were the template for amplifying TCR beta CDR3 regions. HTBI primers were employed in a first-round RT-PCR of the TCR CDR3. TCRdb reanalysed the multiplex PCR reads using MiXCR and keeps one entry per CDR3 protein. The table records hundreds of thousands of distinct CDR3 sequences, around 15% of them present only once. The source material was blood. Every receptor here comes from a woman aged 45-65 years with Graves' ophthalmopathy.

The chain recombines TRBV15 with TRBJ2-5, with 10 bases identical to TRBD2. Germline CDR1 reads LNHNV; CDR2 reads YYDKDF (reference sequence). J gave up 3 bases and V 7 bases, and 8 bases lay outside the gene matches. This CDR3 region has 15 residues. CDR3 bases: TGTGCCACCATGGCGTGGCTAGCGGGAGAAGAGACCCAGTACTTC. Its protein is CATMAWLAGEETQYF. The full variable domain, rest sourced from reference TRBV15 and TRBJ2-5, is DAMVIQNPRYQVTQFGKPVTLSCSQTLNHNVMYWYQQKSSQAPKLLFHYYDKDFNNEADTPDNFQSRRPNTSFCFLDIRSPGLGDTAMYLCATMAWLAGEETQYFGPGTRLLVL.

There are many counts of this clonotype. The chain couples TRBV11-2 to TRBJ2-5, with 12 bases matching TRBD2. V lost 1 base, J lost 2 bases, and 5 bases stayed unmatched. CDR3 length: 17 amino acids. Germline CDR1 SGHAT, CDR2 FQNNGV. CDR3 coding DNA: TGTGCCAGCAGCTTAGGTCTAGCGGGAGGGGTTCAAGAGACCCAGTACTTC. Encoded protein: CASSLGLAGGVQETQYF.

This clonotype was seen ten or more times. The V gene is TRBV20-1, the J gene TRBJ2-7, with 8 bases matching TRBD2. CDR3 length: 13 amino acids. V shed 6 bases and J 5 bases; nucleotides not matched to a gene: 9. Germline-derived CDR1 and CDR2 are DFQATT and SNEGSKA (reference sequence). CDR3 sequence reads: CSAQRGGLDEQYF. The CDR3 bases are TGCAGTGCGCAACGGGGGGGTTTGGACGAGCAGTACTTC.

This clonotype occurred a few times. The J gene is TRBJ2-5, the V gene TRBV5-1; possible D gene TRBD1, 7 bases. In germline, CDR1 is SGHRS, CDR2 YFSETQ. CDR3 length: 16 residues. Trimming took off 3 bases at V and 2 bases at J, with 17 bases between the two ends. The CDR3: CASSSRGAGLQETQYF. CDR3 nucleotide sequence: TGCGCCAGCAGCTCCAGGGGGGCGGGCCTACAAGAGACCCAGTACTTC.

At least ten counts were recorded for this clonotype. CDR3 in amino acids: CAISLTGGNTEAFF. The DNA of the CDR3 is TGTGCCATCAGCTTGACAGGGGGTAACACTGAAGCTTTCTTT. The chain links TRBV10-3 to TRBJ1-1, with 9 nucleotides matching TRBD1. CDR1 ENHRY and CDR2 SYGVKD come from the germline V gene. This CDR3 region has 14 residues. V trimming: 6 bases; J trimming: 2 bases; junction bases outside the gene matches: 4.

The CDR3 sequence: CASSSARIRNYEQYF. In DNA form, the CDR3 reads TGTGCCAGCAGCTCCGCTAGGATTAGAAACTACGAGCAGTACTTC. The chain carries TRBV7-9 and TRBJ2-7, with D unresolved. This CDR3 spans 15 amino acids. Germline V gene lookup returns CDR1 SEHNR and CDR2 FQNEAQ (reference sequence). V lost 4 bases to trimming and J lost 3 bases, with 16 bases between them.

This sequence joins TRBV20-1 and TRBJ2-3; the match to TRBD2 covers 10 bases. The CDR3 length is 19 residues. Germline V CDR1 and CDR2: DFQATT, SNEGSKA (reference sequence). J gave up 2 bases and V 1 base, and 15 bases lay outside the gene matches. The CDR3 DNA is TGCAGTGCTAGAGGTTGGGTAGCGGGAGGAAGGCAACACACAGATACGCAGTATTTT. It codes for CSARGWVAGGRQHTDTQYF.

Concerning this clonotype itself: Sequence at one end of the junction differs from germline and may be a read error. The CDR3 protein is CASSPWNNEQSF. The CDR3 nucleotides read TGTGCCAGCAGTCCTTGGAACAATGAGCAGTCCTTC. This chain uses TRBV27 with TRBJ2-1; no clear D. The CDR3 totals 12 residues. From germline, CDR1 is MNHEY and CDR2 SMNVEV (reference sequence).

V gene TRBV13 combines with J gene TRBJ2-1, with D maybe TRBD1 (6 bases). The length of the CDR3 is 15 residues. The germline V and J ends were trimmed by 4 bases and 6 bases, with 16 bases remaining between them. Germline assignment: CDR1 PRHDT and CDR2 FYEKMQ (reference sequence). As DNA, the CDR3 is TGTGCCAGCAGCTCCGGGACATTACCTTTCAATGAGCAGTTCTTC. It encodes CASSSGTLPFNEQFF.

The V gene is TRBV6-2 or TRBV6-3, the J gene TRBJ2-7; 8 nucleotides align to TRBD1. J was trimmed by 3 bases and V by 9 bases; bases with no gene match: 7. The CDR3 covers 13 residues. The V gene's germline CDR1 is MNHEY and CDR2 SVGEGT. The CDR3, as DNA: TGTGCCAGTCGGACAGGGACGTACTACGAGCAGTACTTC. This sequence encodes CASRTGTYYEQYF.

This clonotype was counted ten times or more. The chain links TRBV20-1 to TRBJ2-1; 8 nucleotides align to TRBD2. The CDR3 runs 14 residues. Unmatched junction bases numbered 5, after V lost 1 base and J lost 6 bases. Germline CDR1 is DFQATT and CDR2 is SNEGSKA (reference sequence). The CDR3 loop is CSARVYGRANEQFF. CDR3 DNA sequence: TGCAGTGCTAGAGTATACGGGAGGGCCAATGAGCAGTTCTTC.

This clonotype came up many times. The chain joins TRBV20-1 to TRBJ1-1, with D perhaps TRBD1 (6 bases). This CDR3 is 11 amino acids long. The V gene lost 5 bases and the J gene lost 3 bases, with 7 bases spanning the gap. Germline V gene lookup returns CDR1 DFQATT and CDR2 SNEGSKA (reference sequence). The CDR3, as DNA: TGCAGTGCTTCAGGGGACACTGAAGCTTTCTTT. Translation: CSASGDTEAFF.

This clonotype was recorded many times. The chain links TRBV20-1 to TRBJ2-1, with a tentative D call TRBD1 (5 bases). Between the trimmed V and J ends, which lost 2 bases and 0 bases, there was a span of 8 bases. The CDR3 sequence is 14 residues long. From germline, CDR1 is DFQATT and CDR2 SNEGSKA (reference sequence). The CDR3 DNA reads TGCAGTGCTAGACACAGGAGCTCCTACAATGAGCAGTTCTTC. Protein sequence: CSARHRSSYNEQFF.

Turning to this clonotype: This may arise from a read error, as a much more abundant clone is one base away. The chain is built from TRBV18 and TRBJ2-1, with 10 bases fitting TRBD1. The CDR3 is 15 amino acids. Germline V gives CDR1 KGHSH, CDR2 LQKENI. The CDR3 loop is CASSPTGGSGDEQSF. In DNA form, the CDR3 reads TGTGCCAGCTCACCGACAGGGGGCTCTGGGGATGAGCAGTCCTTC.

There are many counts of this clonotype. This chain joins TRBV27 and TRBJ2-3, with 8 nucleotides matching TRBD1. The V and J ends lost 4 bases and 0 bases, in that order; junction bases with no gene match: 3. Germline lookup yields CDR1 MNHEY and CDR2 SMNVEV (reference sequence). This CDR3 has 15 residues. DNA of the CDR3: TGTGCCAGCAGTTCGGACAGGGCGAGCACAGATACGCAGTATTTT. It is translated as CASSSDRASTDTQYF.

This clonotype has a count of ten or more. This chain uses TRBV27 with TRBJ1-2; D ambiguous. CDR3 size: 14 residues. The V end was cut by 7 bases, the J end by 0 bases, with 12 bases between. The V gene's germline CDR1 is MNHEY and CDR2 SMNVEV (reference sequence). The CDR3 DNA follows: TGTGCCAGCAAGGGTAGGGCCTCTAACTATGGCTACACCTTC. Translated, it gives CASKGRASNYGYTF.

This clonotype came up many times. The V call is TRBV19, the J call TRBJ1-5; TRBD1 agrees at 9 bases. The CDR3 contains 16 residues. In germline, CDR1 is LNHDA, CDR2 SQIVND (reference sequence). V was clipped by 6 bases and J by 3 bases; unmatched bases: 9. The CDR3 reads CASSTLQGANNQPQHF. The CDR3 region has the DNA TGTGCCAGTAGCACCCTACAGGGGGCGAACAATCAGCCCCAGCATTTT.

The V gene is TRBV7-9, the J gene TRBJ2-1; 9 bases align to TRBD2. Germline CDR1 and CDR2: SEHNR and FQNEAQ (reference sequence). The junction had 6 bases not matched to a gene; V was cut back by 4 bases and J by 5 bases. This CDR3 spans 15 amino acids. In DNA, the CDR3 is TGTGCCAGCAGCTCAGAGACTAGCGGCAACAATGAGCAGTTCTTC. Translated: CASSSETSGNNEQFF.

The chain joins TRBV20-1 to TRBJ2-3; a possible D gene is TRBD2 (5 bases). CDR1 DFQATT and CDR2 SNEGSKA come from the germline V gene (reference sequence). The CDR3 runs 14 residues. V lost 4 bases, J lost 1 base, and 12 bases lay in between. Here the CDR3 DNA reads TGCAGTGCTAATCGGGATGCTGGCACAGATACGCAGTATTTT. Amino acids: CSANRDAGTDTQYF.

This clonotype has more than one count but fewer than ten. Sequence at one end of the junction differs from germline and may be a read error. The rearrangement uses TRBV20-1 and TRBJ2-1; 9 positions match TRBD2. The CDR3 contains 14 residues. Germline-derived CDR1 and CDR2 are DFQATT and SNEGSKA (reference sequence). The CDR3 sequence is CSAFSGRGGNEQLF. The CDR3 DNA reads TGCAGTGCTTTTAGCGGGAGAGGGGGCAATGAGCAGCTCTTC.

This clonotype was seen more than once but under ten times. This sequence joins TRBV12-3 or TRBV12-4 and TRBJ2-1; 7 nucleotides match TRBD2. This CDR3 is built from 17 residues. Unmatched junction bases numbered 13, after V lost 4 bases and J lost 4 bases. CDR3 DNA sequence: TGTGCCAGCAGTTCGAACCCTCTAGCGGACCTATACAATGAGCAGTTCTTC. It codes for CASSSNPLADLYNEQFF.

This clonotype appeared many times. V is TRBV12-3 or TRBV12-4 and J is TRBJ2-2, with 7 nucleotides matching TRBD1. This CDR3 has 15 amino acids. The ends lost 6 bases at V and 3 bases at J; junction bases unmatched: 7. As DNA, the CDR3 is TGTGCCAGCAGATACATGGGACAGTACACCGGGGAGCTGTTTTTT. This sequence encodes CASRYMGQYTGELFF.

This clonotype was seen repeatedly, ten times or more. This chain joins TRBV12-3 or TRBV12-4 and TRBJ2-5; D is perhaps TRBD1 (6 bases). Trimming pared 5 bases from V and 7 bases from J, leaving 17 bases between. The CDR3 totals 14 residues. The chain's CDR3 is CASSQSTGPTTQYF. The CDR3 DNA reads as TGTGCCAGCAGTCAATCTACAGGGCCCACGACCCAGTACTTC.

The table lists this clonotype with many counts. The chain links TRBV18 to TRBJ2-3, with TRBD2 matching over 13 bases. The length of the CDR3 is 17 residues. CDR1 is KGHSH, CDR2 LQKENI, per germline. Unmatched junction bases numbered 7, after V lost 3 bases and J lost 4 bases. The CDR3 here is CASSPWTSGSSADTQYF. In DNA, the CDR3 is TGTGCCAGCTCACCCTGGACTAGCGGGAGCTCGGCAGATACGCAGTATTTT.

The V gene is TRBV11-3, the J gene TRBJ2-1; D not certain. This CDR3 has 15 residues. The V gene lost 2 bases and the J gene lost 2 bases, with 10 bases spanning the gap. Germline V gene lookup returns CDR1 SGHNT and CDR2 YENEEA. CDR3 sequence: CASSLNGETYNEQFF. CDR3 bases: TGTGCCAGCAGCTTAAACGGAGAAACCTACAATGAGCAGTTCTTC.

This clonotype occurred many times. The rearrangement links TRBV11-2 to TRBJ2-1; 11 bases fit TRBD2. The trim removed 5 bases at V and 3 bases at J, leaving 18 bases unmatched. Looked up from germline, CDR1 is SGHAT and CDR2 is FQNNGV. The length of the CDR3 is 20 residues. CDR3 sequence (DNA): TGTGCCAGCAGCCATACGTCTAGCGGGAGGCTCCCGTCTCTCTACAATGAGCAGTTCTTC. It encodes CASSHTSSGRLPSLYNEQFF.

This clonotype was counted at least ten times. The rearrangement links TRBV28 to TRBJ2-7; a weak D match, TRBD2 (6 bases). Germline lookup yields CDR1 MDHEN and CDR2 SYDVKM. The CDR3 sequence is 15 residues long. Between the trimmed V and J ends, which lost 6 bases and 2 bases, there was a span of 17 bases. CDR3 coding DNA: TGTGCCAGCAGGCCATCGGGGGTGGGCCCCTACGAGCAGTACTTC. Translating it yields CASRPSGVGPYEQYF.